This entry features one TCR beta chain sequence. Its specificity is unknown. Peripheral blood came from all dose cohorts at three timepoints. Germline V lookup: CDR1 SGHTA, CDR2 FQGNSA. This CDR3 comprises 14 residues. Trimming removed 3 bases from V and 8 bases from J, with 14 bases in between. The data originate from a study of OX40 agonist ivuxolimab in advanced cancers. The protocol was immunoSEQ multiplex PCR, while the TCRdb copy is restricted to in-frame clones and leaves out a portion. The profile shows 60,000 to 75,000 clones, 70% to 90% of them singletons. Study results and limitations: Mean expanded clone counts were higher in CD8+ than CD4+ T cells.

Sequencing was performed on CD4+ or CD8+ T cells sorted from blood, taken in a trial of the OX40 agonist ivuxolimab. This TCR was sampled from an adult with an advanced solid tumor such as melanoma, head and neck, liver or kidney cancer. V usage is TRBV7-2 and J usage is TRBJ1-3; possibly TRBD1 for D (5 bases). CDR3 sequence: CASSLLGEKDTIYF. Written as DNA, the CDR3 is TGTGCCAGCAGCTTGTTGGGGGAGAAGGACACCATATATTTT.